Listed here are 32 T cell receptor beta chains from one sample, sequenced in a study of blood T cell repertoires in COVID-19. Method: immunoSEQ multiplex PCR; TCRdb's copy keeps in-frame clones and lacks some. Seen here are 300,000 to 400,000 clones, 88% observed once, and the top ten hold around 7.9%. Sequenced input: peripheral blood. These receptors were taken from a woman aged 70-85 years with COVID-19, enrolled during active disease.

The V call is TRBV2, the J call TRBJ2-5; possibly TRBD2 for D (6 bases). The CDR3 length is 13 residues. CDR1 is SNHLY, CDR2 FYNNEI, per germline. Trimming removed 6 bases from V and 4 bases from J, with 12 bases in between. The DNA of the CDR3 is TGTGCCAGCAGGGGGGGTGGTGGAGAGACCCAGTACTTC. Amino acid sequence: CASRGGGGETQYF.

The J gene is TRBJ1-6, the V gene TRBV15; maybe TRBD1 (5 bases). Trimming removed 4 bases from V and 7 bases from J, with 8 bases in between. CDR1 LNHNV and CDR2 YYDKDF come from the germline V gene (reference sequence). The CDR3 covers 13 residues. CDR3 loop: CATSKGLNSPLHF. The CDR3 DNA is TGTGCCACCAGCAAGGGGTTAAATTCACCCCTCCACTTT.

The V and J genes are TRBV10-3 and TRBJ1-3; a weak D match, TRBD1 (5 bases). V was trimmed by 3 bases and J by 4 bases, leaving 13 bases between them. The CDR3 has 15 amino acids. From germline, CDR1 is ENHRY and CDR2 SYGVKD. CDR3 in DNA: TGTGCCATCAGTGAAATTCCGGGGGTCGGAAACACCATATATTTT. Residues: CAISEIPGVGNTIYF.

The chain links TRBV25-1 to TRBJ1-6, with a possible D match to TRBD1 (6 bases). Germline CDR1 is MGHDK and CDR2 is SYGVNS. The V gene lost 3 bases and the J gene lost 10 bases, with 16 bases spanning the gap. The CDR3 contains 15 residues. CDR3 sequence reads: CASSERPSGDSPLHF. DNA for the CDR3: TGTGCCAGCAGTGAGCGACCTTCAGGGGACTCACCCCTCCACTTT.

The CDR3 DNA reads TGTGCCAGCAGCCTTGGGACAGAGGGGAACACCATATATTTT. Its protein is CASSLGTEGNTIYF. The V gene is TRBV9, the J gene TRBJ1-3, with 7 nucleotides matching TRBD1. With 4 bases clipped from V and 7 bases from J, the junction kept 8 bases outside the gene matches. The CDR3 extends over 14 amino acids. Germline V gene sequence: CDR1 SGDLS, CDR2 YYNGEE.

This rearrangement joins TRBV28 to TRBJ1-1; TRBD1 matches at 10 bases. The CDR3 is 15 residues long. Germline lookup yields CDR1 MDHEN and CDR2 SYDVKM. The V gene end was trimmed by 4 bases and the J gene end by 3 bases; junction bases not matched to a gene: 5. CDR3 nucleotide sequence: TGTGCCAGCAGTTCGACAGGGGGCGAGGACACTGAAGCTTTCTTT. This sequence encodes CASSSTGGEDTEAFF. Full variable domain (outside the CDR3, taken from reference TRBV28 and TRBJ1-1): DVKVTQSSRYLVKRTGEKVFLECVQDMDHENMFWYRQDPGLGLRLIYFSYDVKMKEKGDIPEGYSVSREKKERFSLILESASTNQTSMYLCASSSTGGEDTEAFFGQGTRLTVV.

The CDR3 spells CATRTGDTEAFF. CDR3 DNA sequence: TGTGCCACCAGGACAGGGGACACTGAAGCTTTCTTT. V gene TRBV10-3 combines with J gene TRBJ1-1, with 9 bases matching TRBD1. The trim removed 10 bases at V and 3 bases at J, leaving 3 bases unmatched. In germline, CDR1 is ENHRY, CDR2 SYGVKD. The CDR3 has 12 residues.

The chain links TRBV24-1 to TRBJ1-2; 9 nucleotides align to TRBD1. The CDR3 is 14 amino acids. With 6 bases clipped from V and 2 bases from J, the junction kept 3 bases outside the gene matches. CDR1 is KGHDR and CDR2 is SFDVKD in the germline V gene. CDR3 sequence (DNA): TGTGCCACCAGTCGGGACAGGGACAACTATGGCTACACCTTC. It yields the protein CATSRDRDNYGYTF.

This clone was recorded only once. Here the CDR3 DNA reads TGTGCCAGCACCCTAGACAGGGATAATGAAAAACTGTTTTTT. This encodes CASTLDRDNEKLFF. This chain joins TRBV28 and TRBJ1-4, with TRBD1 matching 7 bases. Germline CDR1 MDHEN, CDR2 SYDVKM. The ends lost 7 bases at V and 4 bases at J; junction bases unmatched: 6. This CDR3 comprises 14 residues.

This chain uses TRBV6-2 or TRBV6-3 with TRBJ1-1; D possibly corresponds to TRBD1 (5 bases). V was trimmed by 3 bases and J by 3 bases, leaving 17 bases between them. Germline lookup yields CDR1 MNHEY and CDR2 SVGEGT. The CDR3 extends over 16 amino acids. The CDR3 loop reads CASSYPTGRVDTEAFF. The CDR3 nucleotides are TGTGCCAGCAGTTATCCCACAGGCAGGGTGGACACTGAAGCTTTCTTT.

The V call is TRBV10-2, the J call TRBJ2-7, with 7 bases lining up with TRBD1. This CDR3 is built from 14 residues. Trimming took 7 bases from V and 0 from J; bases not matched to a gene: 6. CDR1 WSHSY and CDR2 SAAADI come from the germline V gene. The CDR3 is CASMPTGDSYEQYF. The DNA for the CDR3 is TGCGCCAGCATGCCTACAGGGGACTCCTACGAGCAGTACTTC.

The chain is built from TRBV2 and TRBJ2-1, with 9 bases matching TRBD2. This CDR3 spans 19 amino acids. J lost 0 bases, V lost 7 bases, and 16 bases had no gene match. In germline, CDR1 is SNHLY, CDR2 FYNNEI. Written as DNA, the CDR3 is TGTGCCAGCACACCGGGACTAGCTCTGACACTCAGCTCCTACAATGAGCAGTTCTTC. This codes for CASTPGLALTLSSYNEQFF.

The chain joins TRBV11-2 to TRBJ2-5; the match to TRBD1 covers 9 bases. CDR3 length: 13 amino acids. Germline V CDR1 and CDR2: SGHAT, FQNNGV. V was pared by 5 bases and J by 3 bases, with 1 base of the junction left unmatched. This chain's CDR3 is CASSRDREETQYF. The CDR3 bases are TGTGCCAGCAGCCGGGACAGGGAAGAGACCCAGTACTTC.

This clone came up once. The chain couples TRBV5-4 to TRBJ2-1; tentatively, D is TRBD1 (6 bases). Germline lookup yields CDR1 SGHNT and CDR2 YYREEE (reference sequence). V lost 3 bases to trimming and J lost 5 bases, with 9 bases between them. CDR3 length: 13 residues. CDR3 nucleotide sequence: TGTGCCAGCAGCTCTACAGGGAACAATGAGCAGTTCTTC. Translation: CASSSTGNNEQFF.

This rearrangement joins TRBV14 to TRBJ2-7, with TRBD1 matching over 9 bases. From germline, CDR1 is SGHDN and CDR2 FVKESK. The CDR3 is 14 residues long. V shed 2 bases and J 5 bases; nucleotides not matched to a gene: 4. The CDR3 nucleotides are TGTGCCAGCAGCCAATGGGACAGGGAACACGAGCAGTACTTC. It specifies CASSQWDREHEQYF.

V and J are TRBV5-4 and TRBJ1-3; D perhaps matches TRBD1 (5 bases). From germline, CDR1 is SGHNT and CDR2 YYREEE (reference sequence). V dropped 1 base and J dropped 0 bases, with 14 bases sitting between them. CDR3 length: 17 amino acids. The DNA for the CDR3 is TGTGCCAGCAGCTTGTTGGCAGGGAAACTCTCTGGAAACACCATATATTTT. It codes for CASSLLAGKLSGNTIYF. The full variable domain, its missing parts supplied by reference TRBV5-4 and TRBJ1-3, is ETGVTQSPTHLIKTRGQQVTLRCSSQSGHNTVSWYQQALGQGPQFIFQYYREEENGRGNFPPRFSGLQFPNYSSELNVNALELDDSALYLCASSLLAGKLSGNTIYFGEGSWLTVV.

V usage is TRBV19 and J usage is TRBJ1-2; D possibly corresponds to TRBD1 (6 bases). This CDR3 comprises 13 residues. Per germline, CDR1 LNHDA and CDR2 SQIVND (reference sequence). V gave up 7 bases and J gave up 7 bases, with 16 bases separating them. The CDR3 here is CASTLGAASGYTF. As DNA, the CDR3 is TGTGCCAGTACCTTGGGGGCAGCGAGTGGCTACACCTTC.

This rearrangement joins TRBV13 to TRBJ2-3, with no clear D. This CDR3 spans 13 amino acids. Trimming left V 5 bases short and J 4 bases short, with 10 bases between. Germline-derived CDR1 and CDR2 are PRHDT and FYEKMQ (reference sequence). CDR3 nucleotides: TGTGCCAGCAGCCCGCCGGGTTCAGATACGCAGTATTTT. It is translated as CASSPPGSDTQYF.

This chain uses TRBV19 with TRBJ1-1, with TRBD1 identical over 11 bases. This CDR3 is 17 amino acids long. CDR1 and CDR2 (germline): LNHDA, SQIVND (reference sequence). Trimming at V came to 4 bases and at J to 1 base, leaving 8 bases not matched to a gene. CDR3 in DNA: TGTGCCAGTAGTACCGGGACAGGGGGTGGTCGGAACACTGAAGCTTTCTTT. Translation: CASSTGTGGGRNTEAFF.

V is TRBV5-4 and J is TRBJ2-1, with 8 bases matching TRBD1. This CDR3 is built from 15 residues. With V trimmed by 0 bases and J by 6 bases, 5 bases remained unmatched. CDR1 is SGHNT, CDR2 YYREEE, per germline (reference sequence). For the CDR3, the DNA is TGTGCCAGCAGCTTGGGACAGGGGACGGGCAATGAGCAGTTCTTC. Residues: CASSLGQGTGNEQFF.

This chain connects TRBV6-2 or TRBV6-3 to TRBJ1-1; D gene ambiguous. Trimming shortened V by 6 bases and J by 5 bases, and 16 bases separated the two germline ends. The CDR3 loop spans 14 amino acids. CDR1 is MNHEY, CDR2 SVGEGT, per germline. CDR3 nucleotide sequence: TGTGCCAGCAGCCCCTTTGGGCGCGGGACTGAAGCTTTCTTT. Translated, it gives CASSPFGRGTEAFF.

The chain couples TRBV7-2 to TRBJ2-7, with 11 positions matching TRBD1. V shed 1 base, J shed 3 bases, and the junction held 5 bases outside the gene matches. The CDR3 length is 16 residues. Per the germline V gene, CDR1 is SGHTA and CDR2 is FQGNSA. The CDR3 is CASSLGSGTGGYEQYF. The CDR3 DNA sequence: TGTGCCAGCAGCTTAGGCTCCGGGACAGGGGGCTACGAGCAGTACTTC.

The genes are TRBV3-1 (or the pseudogene TRBV3-2) and TRBJ1-2, with D unresolved. Germline CDR1 LGHDT, CDR2 YNNKEL (reference sequence). Deletions cut 0 bases from V and 7 bases from J, with 12 bases between. This CDR3 contains 14 residues. The CDR3 region has the DNA TGTGCCAGCAGCCAAGACGGAGGCTGGGGTGGCTACACCTTC. It specifies CASSQDGGWGGYTF.

This clone was recorded a few times. V and J are TRBV4-3 and TRBJ2-1, with 13 nucleotides matching TRBD2. Losses at the gene ends were 4 bases for V and 2 bases for J; bases not matched to a gene: 8. This CDR3 has 18 residues. Germline assignment: CDR1 LGHNA and CDR2 YSLEER. CDR3: CASSRLLAGGRTYNEQFF. CDR3 in DNA: TGCGCCAGCAGCCGGTTACTAGCGGGGGGGCGTACCTACAATGAGCAGTTCTTC.

The chain has TRBV24-1 and TRBJ1-5, with D possibly TRBD1 on 5 matching bases. Germline V gene sequence: CDR1 KGHDR, CDR2 SFDVKD. The CDR3 is 15 residues long. V was clipped by 2 bases and J by 2 bases, with 9 bases between them. CDR3 loop: CATSDSGVGNQPQHF. The DNA for the CDR3 is TGTGCCACCAGTGATTCGGGGGTCGGCAATCAGCCCCAGCATTTT.

This rearrangement joins TRBV7-9 to TRBJ1-2; D gene unclear. Germline V gene data show CDR1 as SEHNR and CDR2 as FQNEAQ (reference sequence). Deletions cut 5 bases from V and 5 bases from J, with 12 bases between. The length of the CDR3 is 13 residues. The CDR3 DNA follows: TGTGCCAGCAGCGCCGCTTCGGGGTATGGCTACACCTTC. Protein product: CASSAASGYGYTF.

The chain is built from TRBV9 and TRBJ2-2; D gene unclear. The V end was cut by 3 bases, the J end by 5 bases, with 5 bases between. Germline values: CDR1 SGDLS, CDR2 YYNGEE. This CDR3 contains 12 residues. CDR3 bases: TGTGCCAGCAGCGCCGGGACCGGGGAGCTGTTTTTT. Translation gives CASSAGTGELFF.

The chain links TRBV6-5 to TRBJ2-3; 8 bases agree with TRBD2. The germline V gene has CDR1 MNHEY and CDR2 SVGAGI. CDR3 length: 14 residues. The V and J ends lost 4 bases and 5 bases, in that order; junction bases with no gene match: 5. The CDR3 bases are TGTGCCAGCAGTTCTTACGGGGGGGGAGATACGCAGTATTTT. Translation gives CASSSYGGGDTQYF.

This clone showed up just a few times. The CDR3 bases are TGTGCCTGGAGTGTCGGGGGGGGTCATTTCTTC. Translated, it gives CAWSVGGGHFF. The rearrangement uses TRBV30 and TRBJ2-1; 8 nucleotides agree with TRBD2. V was pared by 0 bases and J by 16 bases, with 5 bases of the junction left unmatched. CDR3 length: 11 amino acids. Germline V gene sequence: CDR1 GTSNPN, CDR2 SVGIG (reference sequence).

The rearrangement uses TRBV6-5 and TRBJ1-1; TRBD1 matches 7 bases. Germline CDR1 and CDR2: MNHEY and SVGAGI. V trimming: 6 bases; J trimming: 0 bases; junction bases outside the gene matches: 4. The CDR3 has 14 amino acids. The CDR3 DNA follows: TGTGCCAGCAGCCTGGGACAGATGAACACTGAAGCTTTCTTT. Translating gives CASSLGQMNTEAFF.

CDR3 sequence (DNA): TGTGCCAGCAGCTTAGAAGCAGGGGATAATTCACCCCTCCACTTT. Its translation: CASSLEAGDNSPLHF. The genes are TRBV7-2 and TRBJ1-6, with D maybe TRBD1 (6 bases). V lost 1 base and J lost 5, with 9 bases in between. Germline-derived CDR1 and CDR2 are SGHTA and FQGNSA. The CDR3 covers 15 residues.

The chain couples TRBV7-9 to TRBJ2-3, with TRBD2 matching over 16 bases. V lost 3 bases, J lost 3 bases, and 0 bases stayed unmatched. The CDR3 is 16 residues long. Germline V lookup: CDR1 SEHNR, CDR2 FQNEAQ (reference sequence). The DNA for the CDR3 is TGTGCCAGCAGCTTGGGACTAGCGGGGGGGACAGATACGCAGTATTTT. Translation gives CASSLGLAGGTDTQYF.